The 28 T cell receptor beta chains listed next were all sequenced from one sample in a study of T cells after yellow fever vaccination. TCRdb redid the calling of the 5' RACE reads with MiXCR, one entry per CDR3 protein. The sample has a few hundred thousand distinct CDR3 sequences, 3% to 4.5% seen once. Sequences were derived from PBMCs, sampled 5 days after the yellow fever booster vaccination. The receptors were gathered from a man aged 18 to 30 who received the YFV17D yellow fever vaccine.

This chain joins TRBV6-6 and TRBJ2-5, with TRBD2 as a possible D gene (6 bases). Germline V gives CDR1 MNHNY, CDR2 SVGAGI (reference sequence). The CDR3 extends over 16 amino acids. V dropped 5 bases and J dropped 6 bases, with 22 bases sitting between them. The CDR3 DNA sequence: TGTGCCAGCAGTAATCTGGGGGGTTTGCGGGGTCAGACCCAGTACTTC. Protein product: CASSNLGGLRGQTQYF.

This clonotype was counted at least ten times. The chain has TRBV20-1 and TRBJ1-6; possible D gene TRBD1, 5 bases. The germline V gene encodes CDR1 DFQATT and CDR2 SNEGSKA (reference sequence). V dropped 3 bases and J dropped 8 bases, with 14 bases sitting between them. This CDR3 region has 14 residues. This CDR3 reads CSARRAQGDSPLHF. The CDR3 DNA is TGCAGTGCTAGGAGGGCGCAGGGTGATTCACCCCTCCACTTT.

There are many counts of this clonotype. CDR3: CASSIYPNTGELFF. CDR3 sequence (DNA): TGTGCCAGCAGTATCTATCCGAACACCGGGGAGCTGTTTTTT. The chain joins TRBV6-2 or TRBV6-3 to TRBJ2-2; D not resolved. The CDR3 is 14 residues long. The V and J ends lost 5 bases and 0 bases respectively, with 7 bases between them. The germline V gene encodes CDR1 MNHEY and CDR2 SVGEGT.

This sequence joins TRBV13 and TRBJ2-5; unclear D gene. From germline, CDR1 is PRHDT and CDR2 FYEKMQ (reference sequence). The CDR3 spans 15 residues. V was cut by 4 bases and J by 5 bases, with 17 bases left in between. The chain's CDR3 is CASSSRRAGPETQYF. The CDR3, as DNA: TGTGCCAGCAGCTCACGACGTGCAGGACCGGAGACCCAGTACTTC.

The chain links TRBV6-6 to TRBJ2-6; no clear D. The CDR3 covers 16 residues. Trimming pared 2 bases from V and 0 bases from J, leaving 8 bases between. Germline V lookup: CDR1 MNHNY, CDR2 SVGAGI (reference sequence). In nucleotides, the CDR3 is TGTGCCAGCAGTTACAGTCGGACCTCTGGGGCCAACGTCCTGACTTTC. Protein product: CASSYSRTSGANVLTF.

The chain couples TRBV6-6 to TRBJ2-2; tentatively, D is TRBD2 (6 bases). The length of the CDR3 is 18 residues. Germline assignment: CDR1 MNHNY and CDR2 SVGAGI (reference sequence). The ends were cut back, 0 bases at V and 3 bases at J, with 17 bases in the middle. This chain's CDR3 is CASSYSTARGKDTGELFF. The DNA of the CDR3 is TGTGCCAGCAGTTACTCGACGGCCCGGGGGAAGGACACCGGGGAGCTGTTTTTT.

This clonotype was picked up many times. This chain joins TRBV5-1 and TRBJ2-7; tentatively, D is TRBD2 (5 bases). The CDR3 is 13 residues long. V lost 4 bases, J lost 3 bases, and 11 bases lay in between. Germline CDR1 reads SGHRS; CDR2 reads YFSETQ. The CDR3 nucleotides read TGCGCCAGCAGCACCCCGGGAAACTACGAGCAGTACTTC. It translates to CASSTPGNYEQYF.

The CDR3 nucleotides are TGCGCCAGCAGCCAAGTAGACGGGGGGCAAGAGACCCAGTACTTC. It is translated as CASSQVDGGQETQYF. This chain connects TRBV4-1 to TRBJ2-5, with TRBD2 matching over 7 bases. CDR1 and CDR2 from the germline V gene are MGHRA and YSYEKL. J lost 2 bases, V lost 1 base, and 4 bases had no gene match. The CDR3 is 15 amino acids.

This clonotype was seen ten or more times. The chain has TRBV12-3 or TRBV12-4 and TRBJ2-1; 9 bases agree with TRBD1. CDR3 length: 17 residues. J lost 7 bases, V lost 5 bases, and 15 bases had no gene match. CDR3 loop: CASSGPRSGQGMNEQFF. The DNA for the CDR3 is TGTGCCAGCAGTGGACCACGATCGGGACAGGGTATGAATGAGCAGTTCTTC.

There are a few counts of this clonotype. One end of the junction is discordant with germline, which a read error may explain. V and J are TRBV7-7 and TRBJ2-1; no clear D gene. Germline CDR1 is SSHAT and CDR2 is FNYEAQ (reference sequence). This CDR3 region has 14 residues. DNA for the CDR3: TGTGCTAGCAGCTTAGACCGAAAATACAATGAGCAGTTCTTC. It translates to CASSLDRKYNEQFF.

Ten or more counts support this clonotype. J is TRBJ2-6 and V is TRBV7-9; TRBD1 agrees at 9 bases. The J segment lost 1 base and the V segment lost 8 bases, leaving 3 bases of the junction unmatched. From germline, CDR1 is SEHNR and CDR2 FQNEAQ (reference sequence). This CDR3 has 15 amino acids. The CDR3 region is CASPQGASGANVLTF. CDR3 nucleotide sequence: TGTGCCAGCCCACAGGGGGCGTCTGGGGCCAACGTCCTGACTTTC.

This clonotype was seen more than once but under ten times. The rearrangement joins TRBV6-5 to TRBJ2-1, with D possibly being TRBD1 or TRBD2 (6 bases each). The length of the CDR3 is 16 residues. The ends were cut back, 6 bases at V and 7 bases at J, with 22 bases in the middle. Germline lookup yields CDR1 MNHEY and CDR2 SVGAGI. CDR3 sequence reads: CASSPRGRGRRNEQFF. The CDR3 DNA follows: TGTGCCAGCAGCCCCCGGGGACGGGGGCGTCGAAATGAGCAGTTCTTC.

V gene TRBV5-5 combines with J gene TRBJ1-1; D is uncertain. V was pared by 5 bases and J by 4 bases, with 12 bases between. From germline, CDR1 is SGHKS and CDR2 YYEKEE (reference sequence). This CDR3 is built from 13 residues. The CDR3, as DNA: TGTGCCAGCAGGGCGAGTAGAGGCACTGAAGCTTTCTTT. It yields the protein CASRASRGTEAFF. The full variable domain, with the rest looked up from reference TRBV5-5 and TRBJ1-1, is DAGVTQSPTHLIKTRGQQVTLRCSPISGHKSVSWYQQVLGQGPQFIFQYYEKEERGRGNFPDRFSARQFPNYSSELNVNALLLGDSALYLCASRASRGTEAFFGQGTRLTVV.

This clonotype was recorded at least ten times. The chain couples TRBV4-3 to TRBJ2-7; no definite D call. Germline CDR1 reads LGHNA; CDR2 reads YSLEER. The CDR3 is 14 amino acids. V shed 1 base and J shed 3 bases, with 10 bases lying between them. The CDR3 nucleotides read TGCGCCAGCAGCCAAGGCCACGTGGACTACGAGCAGTACTTC. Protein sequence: CASSQGHVDYEQYF.

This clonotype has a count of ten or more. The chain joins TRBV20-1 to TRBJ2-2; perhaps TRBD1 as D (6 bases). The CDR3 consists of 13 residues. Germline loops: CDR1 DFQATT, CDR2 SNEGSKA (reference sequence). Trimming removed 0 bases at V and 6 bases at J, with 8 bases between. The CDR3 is CSARDGGAGELFF. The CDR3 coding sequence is TGCAGTGCTAGAGATGGGGGCGCCGGGGAGCTGTTTTTT.

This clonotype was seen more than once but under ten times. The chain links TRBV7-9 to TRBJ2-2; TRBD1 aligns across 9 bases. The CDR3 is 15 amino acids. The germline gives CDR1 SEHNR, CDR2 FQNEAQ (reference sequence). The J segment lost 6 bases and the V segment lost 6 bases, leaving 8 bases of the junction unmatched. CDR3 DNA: TGTGCCAGCAGGGCCCGGGACAGGGCCGCCGGGGAGCTGTTTTTT. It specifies CASRARDRAAGELFF.

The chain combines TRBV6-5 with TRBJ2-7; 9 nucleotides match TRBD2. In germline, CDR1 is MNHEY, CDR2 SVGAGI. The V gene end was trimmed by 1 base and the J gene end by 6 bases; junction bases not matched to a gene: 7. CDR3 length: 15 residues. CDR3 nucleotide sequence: TGTGCCAGCAGTTACTTTGCGGGGGGGCCTGGCGAGCAGTACTTC. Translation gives CASSYFAGGPGEQYF.

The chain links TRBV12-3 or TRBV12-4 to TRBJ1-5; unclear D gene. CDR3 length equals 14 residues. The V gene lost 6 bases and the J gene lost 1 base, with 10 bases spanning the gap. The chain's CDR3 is CASSWEESNQPQHF. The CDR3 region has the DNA TGTGCCAGCAGCTGGGAGGAGAGCAATCAGCCCCAGCATTTT.

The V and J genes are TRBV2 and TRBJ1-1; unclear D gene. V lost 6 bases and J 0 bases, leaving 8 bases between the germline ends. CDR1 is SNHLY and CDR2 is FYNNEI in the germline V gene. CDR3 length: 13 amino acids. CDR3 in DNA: TGTGCCAGCAGGGTGGACGTGAACACTGAAGCTTTCTTT. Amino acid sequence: CASRVDVNTEAFF.

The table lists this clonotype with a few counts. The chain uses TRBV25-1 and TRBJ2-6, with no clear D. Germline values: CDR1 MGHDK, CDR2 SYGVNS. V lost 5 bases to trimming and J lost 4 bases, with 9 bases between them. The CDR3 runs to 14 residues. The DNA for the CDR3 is TGTGCCAGCAGTCTCACCGGAGGGGCCAACGTCCTGACTTTC. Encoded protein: CASSLTGGANVLTF.

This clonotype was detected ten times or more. The CDR3 loop is CSAKQGLADEKLFF. CDR3 coding DNA: TGCAGTGCTAAACAGGGTTTGGCGGATGAAAAACTGTTTTTT. J is TRBJ1-4 and V is TRBV20-1; weak D call: TRBD1 (6 bases). The V and J ends lost 4 bases and 6 bases respectively, with 15 bases between them. The CDR3 covers 14 residues. CDR1 and CDR2 from the germline V gene are DFQATT and SNEGSKA (reference sequence).

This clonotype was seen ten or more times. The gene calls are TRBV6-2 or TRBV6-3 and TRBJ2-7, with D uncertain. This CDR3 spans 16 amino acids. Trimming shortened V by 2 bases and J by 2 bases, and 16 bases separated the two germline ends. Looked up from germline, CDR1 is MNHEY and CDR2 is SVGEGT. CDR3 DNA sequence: TGTGCCAGCAGTTACCACATTGGCGCGGCGACCTACGAGCAGTACTTC. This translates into CASSYHIGAATYEQYF.

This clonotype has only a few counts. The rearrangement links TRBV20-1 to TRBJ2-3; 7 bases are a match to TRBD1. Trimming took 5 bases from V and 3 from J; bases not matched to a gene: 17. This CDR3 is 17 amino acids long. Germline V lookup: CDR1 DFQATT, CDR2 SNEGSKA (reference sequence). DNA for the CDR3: TGCAGTGCTCCCTCGAGACAGGGCTGGGGTAGAACAGATACGCAGTATTTT. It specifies CSAPSRQGWGRTDTQYF.

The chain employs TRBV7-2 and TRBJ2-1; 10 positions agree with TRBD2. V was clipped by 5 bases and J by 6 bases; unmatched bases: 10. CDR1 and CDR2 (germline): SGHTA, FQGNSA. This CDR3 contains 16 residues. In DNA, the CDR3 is TGTGCCAGCAGCATGCCGGCGGGACTAGCGACCAATGAGCAGTTCTTC. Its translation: CASSMPAGLATNEQFF.

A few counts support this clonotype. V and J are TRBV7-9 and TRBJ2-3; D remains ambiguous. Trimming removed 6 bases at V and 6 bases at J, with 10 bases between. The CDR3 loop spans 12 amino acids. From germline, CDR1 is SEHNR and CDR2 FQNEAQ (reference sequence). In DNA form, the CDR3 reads TGTGCCAGCAGGCGGACGGTTGATACGCAGTATTTT. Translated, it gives CASRRTVDTQYF. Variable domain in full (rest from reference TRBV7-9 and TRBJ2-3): DTGVSQNPRHKITKRGQNVTFRCDPISEHNRLYWYRQTLGQGPEFLTYFQNEAQLEKSRLLSDRFSAERPKGSFSTLEIQRTEQGDSAMYLCASRRTVDTQYFGPGTRLTVL.

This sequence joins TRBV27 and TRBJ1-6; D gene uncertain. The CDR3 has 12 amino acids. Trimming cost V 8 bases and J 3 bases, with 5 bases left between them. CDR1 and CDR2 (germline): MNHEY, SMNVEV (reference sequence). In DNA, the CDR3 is TGTGCCAGCGGGAACTATAATTCACCCCTCCACTTT. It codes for CASGNYNSPLHF.

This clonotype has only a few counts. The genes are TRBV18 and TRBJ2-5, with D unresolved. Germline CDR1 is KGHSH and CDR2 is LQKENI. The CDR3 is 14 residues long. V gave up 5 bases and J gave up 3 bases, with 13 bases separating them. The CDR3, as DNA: TGTGCCAGCTCATGGGCCGAGGAGAAAGAGACCCAGTACTTC. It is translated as CASSWAEEKETQYF.

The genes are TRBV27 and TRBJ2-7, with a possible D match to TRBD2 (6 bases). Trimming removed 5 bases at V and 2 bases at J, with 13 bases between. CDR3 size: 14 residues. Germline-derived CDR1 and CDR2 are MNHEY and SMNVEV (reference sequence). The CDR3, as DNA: TGTGCCAGCAGTGCGGGACGGCTTACCTACGAGCAGTACTTC. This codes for CASSAGRLTYEQYF.